This paragraph covers one T cell receptor (beta chain) sequence. The method was immunoSEQ multiplex PCR; TCRdb's version includes in-frame clones alone and lacks a portion of them. In the table there are under 350,000 clones, 86% of which are singletons. This sample was included in a study of blood T cell repertoires in COVID-19. Germline V gene data show CDR1 as SGDLS and CDR2 as YYNGEE. This CDR3 is built from 11 residues. The V end lost 3 bases, the J end lost 6 bases, and 3 bases lay between the germline ends. The sequence was collected from a woman aged 35 to 49 with acute COVID-19. J is TRBJ2-2 and V is TRBV9; D is unclear. The sequencing input was PBMCs or T cells enriched from blood (not recorded which). CDR3 residues: CASSAAGELFF. The CDR3 bases are TGTGCCAGCAGCGCCGCCGGGGAGCTGTTTTTT.